The clone carrying this TCR beta chain was seen repeatedly, ten times or more. The target antigen is unknown. Samples came from axillary lymph nodes draining the breast cancer. The data derive from a study of breast tumors, draining lymph nodes, adjacent tissues. Regarding the study as a whole: Tumor TCR diversity was below lymph nodes but above nontumor tissue.

TCRdb re-called the multiplex PCR reads with MiXCR, one entry per CDR3 protein. The sample consists of about 130,000 distinct CDR3 sequences, nearly 20% of them appearing once. The TCR comes from a female donor with breast cancer. Some clones in this sample may be carry-over from other donors' samples. Input material: axillary lymph node tissue.

The CDR3 bases are TGTGCCAGCAGCTTAGAAACAGGGGGCTATGGCTACACCTTC. Encoded protein: CASSLETGGYGYTF. The V and J genes are TRBV11-2 and TRBJ1-2; the match to TRBD1 covers 8 bases. V gave up 0 bases and J gave up 4 bases; unmatched junction bases: 1. CDR3 length equals 14 residues. CDR1 and CDR2 from the germline V gene are SGHAT and FQNNGV. Full variable domain (outside the CDR3, taken from reference TRBV11-2 and TRBJ1-2): EAGVAQSPRYKIIEKRQSVAFWCNPISGHATLYWYQQILGQGPKLLIQFQNNGVVDDSQLPKDRFSAERLKGVDSTLKIQPAKLEDSAVYLCASSLETGGYGYTFGSGTRLTVV.